The 17 T cell receptor beta chains reported below all come from one sample, sequenced in a study of T cell responses to AZD1222 COVID-19 vaccine. Some clones are missing from TCRdb's copy, which holds only in-frame ones; the method was immunoSEQ multiplex PCR. Of roughly 190,000 clones in the sample, under 95% are singletons; the top ten hold roughly 0.98%. Specimen: peripheral blood, collected on day 0 of AZD1222 vaccination. These receptors all stem from an adult in good health.

The chain is built from TRBV3-1 (or the pseudogene TRBV3-2) and TRBJ1-2; 7 bases agree with TRBD1. The CDR3 covers 15 residues. The germline CDR1 and CDR2 sequences are LGHDT and YNNKEL (reference sequence). V trimming: 2 bases; J trimming: 2 bases; junction bases outside the gene matches: 5. The CDR3 protein is CASSQPATGNYGYTF. DNA for the CDR3: TGTGCCAGCAGCCAACCCGCGACAGGGAACTATGGCTACACCTTC.

The J gene is TRBJ2-3, the V gene TRBV13; the match to TRBD1 covers 8 bases. This CDR3 is 13 amino acids long. V lost 5 bases to trimming and J lost 5 bases; unmatched junction nucleotides: 3. Germline CDR1 PRHDT, CDR2 FYEKMQ (reference sequence). CDR3 bases: TGTGCCAGCAGCCAGGGGGCATTAGATACGCAGTATTTT. Translated, it gives CASSQGALDTQYF.

This chain connects TRBV2 to TRBJ1-1; D gene unclear. Germline CDR1 reads SNHLY; CDR2 reads FYNNEI. CDR3 size: 12 residues. V was cut by 3 bases and J by 4 bases, with 6 bases left in between. CDR3 DNA sequence: TGTGCCAGCAGTGATCCGGGCACTGAAGCTTTCTTT. It yields the protein CASSDPGTEAFF.

The gene calls are TRBV10-3 and TRBJ2-3; TRBD1 matches 9 bases. Germline assignment: CDR1 ENHRY and CDR2 SYGVKD. CDR3 length: 15 amino acids. Losses at the gene ends were 6 bases for V and 2 bases for J; bases not matched to a gene: 6. CDR3 DNA: TGTGCCATCAGGGAACAGGGGGCCCCCACAGATACGCAGTATTTT. It codes for CAIREQGAPTDTQYF.

The rearrangement joins TRBV28 to TRBJ2-4, with 12 bases matching TRBD1. J lost 9 bases, V lost 6 bases, and 6 bases had no gene match. The germline V gene has CDR1 MDHEN and CDR2 SYDVKM. The CDR3 is 14 residues long. CDR3 coding DNA: TGTGCCAGCAGGGAGGGGACAGGGGGCGGCATTCAGTACTTC. It encodes CASREGTGGGIQYF. Together with reference TRBV28 and TRBJ2-4, the CDR3 gives the full variable domain: DVKVTQSSRYLVKRTGEKVFLECVQDMDHENMFWYRQDPGLGLRLIYFSYDVKMKEKGDIPEGYSVSREKKERFSLILESASTNQTSMYLCASREGTGGGIQYFGAGTRLSVL.

The V call is TRBV2, the J call TRBJ1-4; 7 nucleotides line up with TRBD1. This CDR3 is 13 amino acids long. CDR1 is SNHLY, CDR2 FYNNEI, per germline. With V trimmed by 6 bases and J by 8 bases, 6 bases remained unmatched. The CDR3 nucleotides are TGTGCCAGCAGGCCCGGGACAGAAGAAAAACTGTTTTTT. The encoded protein is CASRPGTEEKLFF.

The genes are TRBV4-1 and TRBJ2-7; the match to TRBD2 covers 10 bases. V lost 3 bases and J lost 6; bases outside the gene matches: 17. The CDR3 totals 18 residues. Germline CDR1 MGHRA, CDR2 YSYEKL. For the CDR3, the DNA is TGCGCCAGCAGCCAGGAAGGACAGGGTCGGACTAGCGGAATCGAGCAGTACTTC. Amino acids: CASSQEGQGRTSGIEQYF.

The chain links TRBV5-3 to TRBJ2-4; the D is unclear. TRBV5-3 is classed as an ORF, of uncertain function. The CDR3 has 15 residues. V dropped 3 bases and J dropped 9 bases, with 19 bases sitting between them. Here the CDR3 reads CARSWRRVGCSIQYF. CDR3 DNA: TGTGCCAGAAGCTGGAGACGGGTAGGTTGCAGCATTCAGTACTTC.

The rearrangement links TRBV3-1 (or the pseudogene TRBV3-2) to TRBJ2-7; D is unclear. V was clipped by 3 bases and J by 3 bases, with 3 bases between them. CDR3 length: 11 amino acids. From germline, CDR1 is LGHDT and CDR2 YNNKEL (reference sequence). CDR3 in amino acids: CASSQDYEQYF. The CDR3, as DNA: TGTGCCAGCAGCCAGGACTACGAGCAGTACTTC.

The gene calls are TRBV28 and TRBJ1-1, with D unclear. V gave up 6 bases and J gave up 0 bases, with 8 bases separating them. The CDR3 covers 13 residues. CDR1 is MDHEN and CDR2 is SYDVKM in the germline V gene. The CDR3 DNA reads as TGTGCCAGCAGGGAAAGGGTGAACACTGAAGCTTTCTTT. This gives the protein CASRERVNTEAFF. Supplemented by reference TRBV28 and TRBJ1-1, the full variable domain reads DVKVTQSSRYLVKRTGEKVFLECVQDMDHENMFWYRQDPGLGLRLIYFSYDVKMKEKGDIPEGYSVSREKKERFSLILESASTNQTSMYLCASRERVNTEAFFGQGTRLTVV.

The chain couples TRBV6-1 to TRBJ2-7; possibly TRBD1 for D (5 bases). V dropped 1 base and J dropped 3 bases, with 10 bases sitting between them. Per the germline V gene, CDR1 is MNHNS and CDR2 is SASEGT. This CDR3 comprises 14 residues. CDR3 nucleotides: TGTGCCAGCAGTGAAGAGGTGACAGACTACGAGCAGTACTTC. It yields the protein CASSEEVTDYEQYF.

V usage is TRBV3-1 (or the pseudogene TRBV3-2) and J usage is TRBJ2-1; unclear D gene. The germline gives CDR1 LGHDT, CDR2 YNNKEL (reference sequence). The CDR3 extends over 14 amino acids. V lost 3 bases, J lost 0 bases, and 6 bases lay in between. The DNA of the CDR3 is TGTGCCAGCAGCCATAGAAGCTCCTACAATGAGCAGTTCTTC. This codes for CASSHRSSYNEQFF.

V and J are TRBV27 and TRBJ2-5; the D is unclear. The CDR3 contains 12 residues. Germline V gives CDR1 MNHEY, CDR2 SMNVEV (reference sequence). Between the trimmed V and J ends, which lost 0 bases and 5 bases, there was a span of 4 bases. The CDR3 coding sequence is TGTGCCAGCAGTTTATCGCGGGAGACCCAGTACTTC. Translating gives CASSLSRETQYF.

V usage is TRBV12-3 or TRBV12-4 and J usage is TRBJ1-4, with a possible D match to TRBD1 (5 bases). This CDR3 region has 13 residues. V was trimmed by 6 bases and J by 11 bases, leaving 16 bases between them. CDR3: CASSSTGEPKLFF. As DNA, the CDR3 is TGTGCCAGCAGCTCGACGGGGGAGCCCAAACTGTTTTTT.

The chain employs TRBV7-6 and TRBJ2-7; 9 bases are shared with TRBD2. V was pared by 0 bases and J by 3 bases, with 9 bases of the junction left unmatched. Germline-derived CDR1 and CDR2 are SGHVS and FNYEAQ. The CDR3 totals 17 residues. CDR3 sequence: CASSLAASGMKNYEQYF. CDR3 in DNA: TGTGCCAGCAGCTTAGCGGCTAGCGGGATGAAAAACTACGAGCAGTACTTC.

This sequence joins TRBV29-1 and TRBJ1-5; maybe TRBD1 (6 bases). Germline CDR1 and CDR2: SQVTM and ANQGSEA. Trimming removed 1 base from V and 3 bases from J, with 10 bases in between. This CDR3 has 14 residues. The DNA for the CDR3 is TGCAGCGTTGAAGGGGACAAGTTCAATCAGCCCCAGCATTTT. The encoded protein is CSVEGDKFNQPQHF.

The rearrangement uses TRBV24-1 and TRBJ2-1, with 7 bases fitting TRBD2. There are 16 residues in the CDR3. V shed 4 bases, J shed 5 bases, and the junction held 10 bases outside the gene matches. Germline V CDR1 and CDR2: KGHDR, SFDVKD. The CDR3 protein is CATSDQTSPTNNEQFF. In DNA form, the CDR3 reads TGTGCCACCAGTGACCAGACTAGCCCGACCAACAATGAGCAGTTCTTC.